This T cell receptor beta chain was captured by sequencing in a study of T cells in Graves' hyperthyroidism and ophthalmopathy. This CDR3 is 15 amino acids long. Germline values: CDR1 SNHLY, CDR2 FYNNEI. The junction had 9 bases not matched to a gene; V was cut back by 6 bases and J by 4 bases. Ten or more counts support this clonotype. RNA transcripts gave rise to amplified TCR beta CDR3 regions. Primed by the HTBI set, a first-round RT-PCR was run on the TCR CDR3. In TCRdb, the multiplex PCR reads were re-called with MiXCR into one record per CDR3 protein. The data show about 200,000 distinct CDR3 sequences, with about 17% seen just once and just under 45% held by the top ten. Researchers barred patients who had uncontrolled infection, other autoimmune disease, pregnancy or lactation.

Material for sequencing was blood. The chain links TRBV2 to TRBJ2-3; 8 bases match TRBD2. The sequence derives from a man aged 40-49 years with Graves' hyperthyroidism. For the CDR3, the DNA is TGTGCCAGCAGGGACGCGGGGGGCGGGGCAGATACGCAGTATTTT. Translation: CASRDAGGGADTQYF.